A single sample gave rise to the 32 T cell receptor beta chains below, sequenced in a study of blood T cells in healthy people across ages. Combining a sample-barcoded 5' primer with a J-beta primer mix, a second PCR ran for roughly 7 to 12 cycles. In TCRdb, the 5' RACE reads were re-called with MiXCR into one record per CDR3 protein. The top ten hold roughly 7.7% of the sample, which has 1.4 million to 1.5 million distinct CDR3 sequences, roughly 40% seen once. Sequencing was performed on blood. The source of these receptors is a woman aged 18 to 35 in good health.

This clonotype was observed once. The chain carries TRBV18 and TRBJ2-3; 13 nucleotides line up with TRBD2. Per germline, CDR1 KGHSH and CDR2 LQKENI. The junction had 3 bases not matched to a gene; V was cut back by 5 bases and J by 4 bases. The CDR3 runs 15 residues. CDR3 nucleotides: TGTGCCAGCTCAGGGACTAGCGGGATATCAGATACGCAGTATTTT. This translates into CASSGTSGISDTQYF.

The chain combines TRBV28 with TRBJ2-1, with 14 positions matching TRBD2. The CDR3 extends over 13 amino acids. V trimming: 9 bases; J trimming: 10 bases; junction bases outside the gene matches: 5. Looked up from germline, CDR1 is MDHEN and CDR2 is SYDVKM. The CDR3 region is CASRGLAGVEQFF. The CDR3 coding sequence is TGTGCCAGTAGGGGACTAGCGGGGGTGGAGCAGTTCTTC.

The J gene is TRBJ2-1, the V gene TRBV7-2; 8 nucleotides align to TRBD2. Germline CDR1 SGHTA, CDR2 FQGNSA. V gave up 6 bases and J gave up 2 bases; unmatched junction bases: 3. This CDR3 is built from 14 residues. The CDR3 DNA follows: TGTGCCAGCAGACCGACTAGCGCCTACAATGAGCAGTTCTTC. Translation: CASRPTSAYNEQFF.

This clonotype was seen a few times. This sequence joins TRBV7-8 and TRBJ2-1, with D possibly matching TRBD2 (6 bases). V lost 1 base and J lost 6, with 16 bases in between. The CDR3 contains 16 residues. Germline V CDR1 and CDR2: SGHVS, FQNEAQ. CDR3 region: CASSLVGGFEPNEQFF. DNA of the CDR3: TGTGCCAGCAGCTTAGTCGGGGGATTCGAACCCAATGAGCAGTTCTTC.

This clonotype showed up just a few times. V is TRBV12-5 and J is TRBJ2-3; 7 nucleotides line up with TRBD1. CDR3 length: 16 amino acids. The trim removed 6 bases at V and 4 bases at J, leaving 13 bases unmatched. CDR1 is LGHNT, CDR2 FRNRAP, per germline. In DNA, the CDR3 is TGTGCTAGTGGCCGGGTCCGGGACAGTAATTCAGATACGCAGTATTTT. The encoded protein is CASGRVRDSNSDTQYF.

This chain connects TRBV9 to TRBJ2-3, with 12 bases identical to TRBD2. The germline V gene encodes CDR1 SGDLS and CDR2 YYNGEE. The trim removed 2 bases at V and 4 bases at J, leaving 5 bases unmatched. This CDR3 comprises 16 residues. The CDR3 bases are TGTGCCAGCAGCGTGACTAGCGGGAGTAGGTCAGATACGCAGTATTTT. Translated: CASSVTSGSRSDTQYF.

This clonotype was observed a few times. The chain uses TRBV29-1 and TRBJ2-7; D not certain. This CDR3 spans 11 amino acids. Germline CDR1 SQVTM, CDR2 ANQGSEA. The ends were cut back, 7 bases at V and 1 base at J, with 8 bases in the middle. The CDR3 bases are TGCAGCGCCCTGATATCCTACGAGCAGTACTTC. Amino acid sequence: CSALISYEQYF.

As DNA, the CDR3 is TGCAGCGTTGTTGGAGACGTCGGAAACACCATATATTTT. Protein sequence: CSVVGDVGNTIYF. The rearrangement links TRBV29-1 to TRBJ1-3, with D unresolved. CDR3 length equals 13 residues. The germline V gene encodes CDR1 SQVTM and CDR2 ANQGSEA. Deletions cut 4 bases from V and 4 bases from J, with 11 bases between.

The gene calls are TRBV20-1 and TRBJ2-7; TRBD1 is a possible D gene (5 bases). This CDR3 comprises 12 residues. From germline, CDR1 is DFQATT and CDR2 SNEGSKA (reference sequence). Between the trimmed V and J ends, which lost 1 base and 6 bases, there was a span of 10 bases. CDR3 region: CSARVQGVEQYF. In nucleotides, the CDR3 is TGCAGTGCTAGAGTTCAGGGCGTCGAGCAGTACTTC.

This clonotype occurred a few times. The chain joins TRBV5-4 to TRBJ2-5; D is tentatively TRBD1 or TRBD2 (5 bases each). Germline V gives CDR1 SGHNT, CDR2 YYREEE (reference sequence). The CDR3 totals 15 residues. Trimming removed 3 bases from V and 1 base from J, with 13 bases in between. DNA for the CDR3: TGTGCCAGCAGCTATACCGACGGGGCCCAAGAGACCCAGTACTTC. Its protein product is CASSYTDGAQETQYF.

Comment on this clonotype: One junction end disagrees with the germline gene, perhaps due to a read error. V is TRBV4-2 and J is TRBJ2-6; 15 nucleotides line up with TRBD2. CDR1 and CDR2 (germline): LGHNA, YNFKEQ. This CDR3 has 22 amino acids. The CDR3 nucleotides read TGTGTCAGCAGCCCGCGGGGACTAGCGGGGGGCCTTACAATCTCTGGGGCCAACGTCCTGACTTTC. It yields the protein CVSSPRGLAGGLTISGANVLTF.

This clonotype was recorded a few times. V gene TRBV7-9 combines with J gene TRBJ1-6; tentatively, D is TRBD1 (5 bases). CDR3 size: 15 residues. The V and J ends lost 5 bases and 3 bases respectively, with 11 bases between them. Germline V lookup: CDR1 SEHNR, CDR2 FQNEAQ (reference sequence). In DNA form, the CDR3 reads TGTGCCAGCAGCACCCAGGGTATCTATAATTCACCCCTCCACTTT. This gives the protein CASSTQGIYNSPLHF. The whole variable domain, filled in from reference TRBV7-9 and TRBJ1-6, reads DTGVSQNPRHKITKRGQNVTFRCDPISEHNRLYWYRQTLGQGPEFLTYFQNEAQLEKSRLLSDRFSAERPKGSFSTLEIQRTEQGDSAMYLCASSTQGIYNSPLHFGNGTRLTVT.

On this clonotype itself: A read error may be the cause here, since a much bigger clone is one base away. The gene calls are TRBV20-1 and TRBJ2-1, with 8 bases lining up with TRBD2. The end of the DNA is better explained by TRBJ2-7, so the J call may be wrong. CDR3 length: 17 residues. Per germline, CDR1 DFQATT and CDR2 SNEGSKA (reference sequence). The CDR3 sequence: CSAREGSGTNSYNEQYF. As DNA, the CDR3 is TGCAGTGCTAGAGAGGGTAGCGGGACCAACTCCTACAATGAGCAGTACTTC.

This clonotype was seen only a few times. V gene TRBV2 combines with J gene TRBJ1-6; perhaps TRBD1 as D (5 bases). The CDR3 covers 15 residues. Germline V gene lookup returns CDR1 SNHLY and CDR2 FYNNEI. V dropped 1 base and J dropped 10 bases, with 14 bases sitting between them. CDR3 sequence (DNA): TGTGCCAGCAGTGAAGAGAGGGGAGGTGAATCACCCCTCCACTTT. Translating gives CASSEERGGESPLHF.

The CDR3 reads CSARDSIQGGSAYEQYF. CDR3 nucleotide sequence: TGCAGTGCTAGAGACTCAATCCAGGGGGGGTCAGCTTACGAGCAGTACTTC. The J gene is TRBJ2-7, the V gene TRBV20-1; D possibly matches TRBD1 or TRBD2 (7 bases each). Trimming shortened V by 0 bases and J by 4 bases, and 22 bases separated the two germline ends. The CDR3 extends over 17 amino acids. Germline lookup yields CDR1 DFQATT and CDR2 SNEGSKA (reference sequence).

The chain is built from TRBV18 and TRBJ1-1; D remains ambiguous. The germline V gene has CDR1 KGHSH and CDR2 LQKENI. The CDR3 runs 12 residues. V was cut by 0 bases and J by 8 bases, with 7 bases left in between. CDR3 sequence reads: CASSPPGWEAFF. The CDR3 region has the DNA TGTGCCAGCTCACCACCGGGGTGGGAAGCTTTCTTT.

In the case of this clonotype: At one end, the junction sequence differs from germline, possibly due to a read error. The gene calls are TRBV7-9 and TRBJ2-1; TRBD2 matches 7 bases. The CDR3 is 16 amino acids. Germline loops: CDR1 SEHNR, CDR2 FQNEAQ (reference sequence). The CDR3 nucleotides are TGTGCCGGCAGCTTATGGGGCGGGAGTGACTACAAGGAGCAGTTCTTC. Its protein product is CAGSLWGGSDYKEQFF.

This rearrangement joins TRBV6-5 to TRBJ1-1; tentatively, D is TRBD1 (5 bases). V was clipped by 6 bases and J by 4 bases, with 12 bases between them. This CDR3 contains 13 residues. In germline, CDR1 is MNHEY, CDR2 SVGAGI. In DNA form, the CDR3 reads TGTGCCAGCAGGACGGGGGTGGTCACTGAAGCTTTCTTT. It codes for CASRTGVVTEAFF.

This chain uses TRBV12-3 or TRBV12-4 with TRBJ2-7; D assignment may be TRBD1 or TRBD2 (6 bases each). V dropped 5 bases and J dropped 0 bases, with 17 bases sitting between them. The CDR3 is made up of 16 amino acids. CDR3 region: CASSLSSVGGSYEQYF. The CDR3 bases are TGTGCCAGCAGTCTCTCTAGCGTAGGGGGCTCCTACGAGCAGTACTTC.

The chain employs TRBV20-1 and TRBJ1-2; D remains ambiguous. This CDR3 contains 12 residues. The germline V gene encodes CDR1 DFQATT and CDR2 SNEGSKA (reference sequence). The V and J ends lost 3 bases and 4 bases respectively, with 9 bases between them. CDR3 nucleotides: TGCAGTGCTAGCTGGCAGGCCTATGGCTACACCTTC. The encoded protein is CSASWQAYGYTF.

The rearrangement joins TRBV29-1 to TRBJ2-1, with TRBD2 identical over 13 bases. The J call could be wrong; TRBJ2-7 is a better fit for the DNA end. CDR3 length equals 16 residues. The germline V gene has CDR1 SQVTM and CDR2 ANQGSEA. DNA of the CDR3: TGCAGCGTTACTAGCGGGAGGGCCAATTACTACAATGAGCAGTACTTC. Translated: CSVTSGRANYYNEQYF.

In its sample, this clonotype was seen a few times. V gene TRBV6-1 combines with J gene TRBJ2-4; 8 nucleotides agree with TRBD1. V lost 6 bases, J lost 6 bases, and 7 bases stayed unmatched. This CDR3 spans 14 amino acids. In germline, CDR1 is MNHNS, CDR2 SASEGT. The CDR3: CASRDWTGRNIQYF. The CDR3 DNA reads as TGTGCCAGCAGGGATTGGACAGGGCGAAACATTCAGTACTTC.

This chain links TRBV7-2 with TRBJ2-4; 11 nucleotides agree with TRBD2. With V trimmed by 5 bases and J by 1 base, 10 bases remained unmatched. The CDR3 is 18 residues long. Germline assignment: CDR1 SGHTA and CDR2 FQGNSA. CDR3 nucleotides: TGTGCCAGCAGCCCGCGGGGTAGCGGGGGGGTTGCCAAAAACATTCAGTACTTC. Translated: CASSPRGSGGVAKNIQYF.

This clonotype was seen more than once but under ten times. V and J are TRBV9 and TRBJ2-3; TRBD2 is a possible D gene (6 bases). V was trimmed by 4 bases and J by 1 base, leaving 13 bases between them. The CDR3 is 15 amino acids. The germline CDR1 and CDR2 sequences are SGDLS and YYNGEE. CDR3 bases: TGTGCCAGCAGCCCTACTAGCTACGGCACAGATACGCAGTATTTT. Its protein product is CASSPTSYGTDTQYF.

V is TRBV20-1 and J is TRBJ2-1; 9 positions agree with TRBD2. The DNA end lines up better with TRBJ2-7; the J call may be wrong. Germline values: CDR1 DFQATT, CDR2 SNEGSKA (reference sequence). CDR3 length equals 15 residues. The chain's CDR3 is CSASLLAGSRDEQYF. Written as DNA, the CDR3 is TGCAGTGCTTCCTTACTAGCGGGTTCTCGGGATGAGCAGTACTTC.

The rearrangement joins TRBV20-1 to TRBJ2-1; 7 bases map to TRBD2. Germline trimming cut 0 bases from V and 0 bases from J; bases unmatched to any gene: 8. Per germline, CDR1 DFQATT and CDR2 SNEGSKA (reference sequence). This CDR3 spans 17 amino acids. CDR3 nucleotides: TGCAGTGCTAGAGATATAGCTAGCGGTAGCTCCTACAATGAGCAGTTCTTC. Translated: CSARDIASGSSYNEQFF.

This rearrangement joins TRBV28 to TRBJ2-3; 8 nucleotides line up with TRBD1. This CDR3 contains 14 residues. V was clipped by 8 bases and J by 2 bases; unmatched bases: 6. The germline V gene encodes CDR1 MDHEN and CDR2 SYDVKM. The CDR3 is CASGGTGPTDTQYF. In DNA form, the CDR3 reads TGTGCCAGCGGGGGGACAGGTCCCACAGATACGCAGTATTTT. Full variable domain (remainder filled in from reference TRBV28 and TRBJ2-3): DVKVTQSSRYLVKRTGEKVFLECVQDMDHENMFWYRQDPGLGLRLIYFSYDVKMKEKGDIPEGYSVSREKKERFSLILESASTNQTSMYLCASGGTGPTDTQYFGPGTRLTVL.

This clonotype was observed a handful of times. This chain connects TRBV13 to TRBJ2-6; D gene uncertain. Germline values: CDR1 PRHDT, CDR2 FYEKMQ (reference sequence). Trimming removed 5 bases from V and 0 bases from J, with 17 bases in between. This CDR3 contains 18 residues. This CDR3 reads CASSPPKGKGSGANVLTF. CDR3 coding DNA: TGTGCCAGCAGCCCGCCCAAGGGTAAAGGCTCTGGGGCCAACGTCCTGACTTTC.

The chain recombines TRBV7-3 with TRBJ2-7, with 8 bases matching TRBD1. The CDR3 has 14 residues. The germline V gene has CDR1 SGHTA and CDR2 FQGTGA. The V and J ends lost 5 bases and 3 bases, in that order; junction bases with no gene match: 6. The CDR3 region has the DNA TGTGCCAGCAGCCCGACAGGGGTCTTCTACGAGCAGTACTTC. Protein: CASSPTGVFYEQYF.

The V gene is TRBV20-1, the J gene TRBJ2-1; 8 bases map to TRBD2. V was clipped by 4 bases and J by 4 bases; unmatched bases: 12. The CDR3 runs to 16 residues. CDR1 and CDR2 from the germline V gene are DFQATT and SNEGSKA (reference sequence). DNA of the CDR3: TGCAGTGCTACCAAGACTAGCGCCAGCGATTACAATGAGCAGTTCTTC. Translating gives CSATKTSASDYNEQFF.

The CDR3 DNA is TGCAGTGCTAGAGTGGTTCTAGCGGGGGACAGGGAGACCCAGTACTTC. This sequence encodes CSARVVLAGDRETQYF. The chain has TRBV20-1 and TRBJ2-7; 10 nucleotides match TRBD2. The DNA end is a closer match to TRBJ2-5, so the J assignment may be wrong. This CDR3 has 16 residues. CDR1 and CDR2 from the germline V gene are DFQATT and SNEGSKA (reference sequence).

This sequence joins TRBV5-1 and TRBJ1-4, with D unclear. V lost 0 bases and J 4 bases, leaving 10 bases between the germline ends. This CDR3 comprises 15 residues. Germline assignment: CDR1 SGHRS and CDR2 YFSETQ. The chain's CDR3 is CASSLVGLINEKLFF. The CDR3 region has the DNA TGCGCCAGCAGCTTGGTTGGGCTGATTAATGAAAAACTGTTTTTT.